This entry describes one TCR beta chain. No antigen is known for it. This CDR3 has 15 amino acids. Germline V CDR1 and CDR2: SEHNR, FQNEAQ (reference sequence). V shed 1 base, J shed 5 bases, and the junction held 5 bases outside the gene matches. Clones were sequenced by immunoSEQ multiplex PCR, and TCRdb holds only the in-frame ones, with some missing. The profile shows 100,000 to 150,000 clones, 70% to 90% of them singletons. Time point indicated: blood 2 weeks post-SBRT. Indicated treatment: 15 Gy SBRT to primary tumor, nephrectomy 4 weeks later. This entry comes from a study of radiation and T cells in renal cell carcinoma. Points from the study as a whole: Top tumor clonotypes rose in blood 2 weeks post-radiation, then contracted.

The origin of this receptor is a woman aged 70-85 years with renal cell carcinoma. This sequence joins TRBV7-9 and TRBJ2-1; 7 bases align to TRBD1. This specimen consisted of blood, obtained from a patient whose treatment included radiotherapy and nephrectomy. CDR3 in amino acids: CASSLGGGLNNEQFF. CDR3 bases: TGTGCCAGCAGCTTAGGAGGGGGCCTGAACAATGAGCAGTTCTTC.